This section outlines one T cell receptor beta chain sequence together with its context. The antigen is not known. With a much larger clone just one base away, this may be a read error. TCR beta CDR3 regions were amplified from RNA transcripts. First-round RT-PCR of the TCR CDR3 relied on the HTBI primer set. TCRdb reanalysed the multiplex PCR reads using MiXCR and keeps one entry per CDR3 protein. This sample has 550,000 to 600,000 distinct CDR3 sequences, with approximately 14% found just once. The CDR3 loop spans 14 amino acids. Trimming cost V 1 base and J 2 bases, with 9 bases left between them. Germline values: CDR1 SNHLY, CDR2 FYNNEI. The entry originates in a study of T cells in Graves' hyperthyroidism and ophthalmopathy. Whole-study results and caveats: Model output signaled ophthalmopathy a median roughly 6 months ahead of onset. Blood held most thyroid clonotypes expanded above 0.001 frequency.

This chain joins TRBV2 and TRBJ2-7; D is unclear. Sequencing was done on a sample of blood. This TCR was sampled from a young woman with Graves' ophthalmopathy. The CDR3 spells CASSEGYAAYEQYF. The CDR3 nucleotides read TGTGCCAGCAGTGAAGGGTATGCGGCCTACGAGCAGTACTTC.